The source of this TCR beta chain is a study of glioma-infiltrating T cells (dated by TCRdb to 2016 to 2017). Background for the entire study: TCR alpha- and beta-chain repertoires were sequenced from glioma tissue, non-neoplastic brain tissue and matched peripheral blood mononuclear cells. To gauge divergence between tissue and blood T-cell populations, every tissue-infiltrating repertoire was compared against the peripheral blood repertoire from the same patient. The paired cohort comprised three low-grade glioma patients, 7 or 8 primary glioblastoma patients and three non-glioma patients contributing non-neoplastic brain tissue.

TCR alpha and beta CDR3 regions were amplified with the iRepertoire nested amplicon-rescue multiplex PCR (arm-PCR) platform from RNA. For one-step reverse transcription and amplification, roughly 90-400 ng of tissue mRNA or PBMC total RNA was used as input. Following bead purification, Illumina adapters were added by a secondary multiplex PCR, and libraries between 200 and 400 bp were gel-purified. Demultiplexing relied on internal 6-nucleotide barcodes carried by the libraries. Libraries were sequenced on an Illumina MiSeq with 2x220 or 2x250 nucleotide paired-end reads. The source study handled its data this way. Paired reads were merged using FLASH 1.2.11 and were aligned to the GRCh37 human genome using BWA-MEM, after which TRA and TRB reads were extracted. V and J assignment used an IMGT-derived reference of cassette sequences and CDR3 motifs that included pseudogenes. Three-frame translation of reads was performed, and productive CDR3s were defined as those with a C...FGXG motif and no stop codons. Unique combinations of V-J cassette pair and CDR3 amino acid sequence were defined as clonotypes. Hamming distance filtering was applied to reads, with thresholds set by the sequence error rate of each sample in mapped regions. TCRdb passed the public sequencing reads through fastp at Q25 and MiXCR, retaining productive beta sequences. Rows with a matching CDR3 protein are joined into one entry that keeps the most common DNA and genes. The V and J calls, along with clone size, are taken from TCRdb and not from the paper's own processing. The sample yields roughly 100,000 distinct CDR3 sequences; under 30% were counted once. The ten largest make up approximately 43% of the sample.

Overall study outcomes, separate from this receptor: VJ-independent divergence between tissue and blood was lower than expected in non-neoplastic patients but higher than expected in all gliomas, particularly low-grade gliomas. Group comparisons rested on small numbers: three non-neoplastic, three low-grade glioma and several glioblastoma patients. Only a very small number of CDR3 sequences turned up in both tissue and blood, a result put down to high CDR3 diversity combined with limited sampling.

Remarks on this clonotype: What antigen it recognizes has not been identified. A much larger clone is a single base away; this may be a read error.

CDR1 and CDR2, per the germline V gene, are SGHTA and FQGNSA. CDR3 length: 15 amino acids, cysteine to phenylalanine. Only the CDR3 part of the read is kept: 45 bases, read in frame from the first base. The receptor's source is a human donor with low-grade glioma or glioblastoma, undergoing nonglioma brain surgery, or in good health (not recorded which). Material: glioma tissue, nonneoplastic brain tissue, or PBMCs (not recorded which). The sequence joins TRBV7-2 to TRBJ2-3; the best D guess is TRBD2, with 5 bases matching. DNA sequence: TGTGCCAGCAGCCAAGACGGACTGGCCGCAGATGCGCAGTATTTT. It is translated as CASSQDGLAADAQYF.